This TCR beta chain derives from a study of T cells after yellow fever vaccination. Turning to the study itself: In the case of low-cell-number fractions, SMART-Seq v4 Ultra Low Input was used for preparation. General study results and limits: Most clones from primary vaccination resurfaced after the booster (approximately 97% CD4, 88% CD8). Across the CD4 and CD8 compartments, a small share of clonotypes was present in both.

In its sample, this clonotype was seen a few times. Its target is unknown. Trimming removed 5 bases at V and 2 bases at J, with 22 bases between. The CDR3 is 17 amino acids. Germline V gives CDR1 SGHTA, CDR2 FQGNSA. They built TCR cDNA with 5'RACE template switching, a step that put in a universal primer site and UMIs. TCRdb processed the 5' RACE reads anew with MiXCR; each CDR3 protein has one entry. This sample has around 350,000 distinct CDR3 sequences, with 9.5% to 13% found just once. The sequenced sample was PBMCs, obtained on the day of the first yellow fever vaccination. This sequence originates from a man aged 18 to 30 who received the YFV17D yellow fever vaccine. V and J are TRBV7-2 and TRBJ2-7; a possible D gene is TRBD1 (8 bases). The chain's CDR3 is CASSPPRGGQATYEQYF. CDR3 sequence (DNA): TGTGCCAGCAGCCCCCCCCGCGGGGGACAGGCGACCTACGAGCAGTACTTC.